The clone carrying this TCR beta chain was seen more than once but under ten times. At collection, donors were nominally healthy, but unrecorded immune exposures were probable. This sample was included in a study of cytomegalovirus exposure and HLA in healthy donors. In the PCR, 60 Vbeta and 13 Jbeta primers were used. Sequenced by immunoSEQ multiplex PCR; TCRdb stores in-frame clones only, minus some. The sample includes under 150,000 clones, around 75% of them seen just once. The CDR3 contains 13 residues. The V segment lost 6 bases and the J segment 8 bases; nucleotides outside the gene matches: 7. Germline lookup yields CDR1 SQVTM and CDR2 ANQGSEA.

This chain joins TRBV29-1 and TRBJ2-6, with 7 bases that match TRBD1. The specimen was PBMCs. This receptor was obtained from a man aged 25-45 years in good health and CMV-seronegative. The CDR3 loop reads CSVTLGGTNVLTF. CDR3 sequence (DNA): TGCAGCGTGACACTAGGGGGCACCAACGTCCTGACTTTC.